The 5 T cell receptor beta chains below all came from one sample that was sequenced in a study of CD8+ T cells in alopecia areata. Once RNA had been extracted, it was reverse transcribed into cDNA to act as the sequencing template. Measured with immunoSEQ multiplex PCR; TCRdb has only the in-frame clones, and not every one. The sample has 25,000 or so clones, around 56% seen once. Source material: NKG2D-high CD8+ T cells sorted from blood. These receptors were collected from a human donor with alopecia areata.

The V call is TRBV7-9, the J call TRBJ2-3, with 12 bases aligning to TRBD2. This CDR3 comprises 15 residues. The V gene's germline CDR1 is SEHNR and CDR2 FQNEAQ (reference sequence). Germline trimming cut 5 bases from V and 6 bases from J; bases unmatched to any gene: 6. This CDR3 reads CASSGTSGRTDTQYF. DNA of the CDR3: TGTGCCAGCAGCGGTACTAGCGGGAGGACTGATACGCAGTATTTT. Variable domain in full (rest from reference TRBV7-9 and TRBJ2-3): DTGVSQNPRHKITKRGQNVTFRCDPISEHNRLYWYRQTLGQGPEFLTYFQNEAQLEKSRLLSDRFSAERPKGSFSTLEIQRTEQGDSAMYLCASSGTSGRTDTQYFGPGTRLTVL.

The chain is built from TRBV27 and TRBJ1-1, with 8 bases lining up with TRBD1. The CDR3 covers 18 residues. J gave up 4 bases and V 6 bases, and 19 bases lay outside the gene matches. Germline values: CDR1 MNHEY, CDR2 SMNVEV (reference sequence). The CDR3 bases are TGTGCCAGCAGCCAAACTCAGGGGGCATCGTATTTGGCCACTGAAGCTTTCTTT. Amino acids: CASSQTQGASYLATEAFF.

Concerning this clone itself: Other nucleotide sequences from this sample produce the same CDR3. This sequence joins TRBV27 and TRBJ2-1; D not resolved. This CDR3 comprises 12 residues. Trimming took off 0 bases at V and 3 bases at J, with 0 bases between the two ends. CDR1 MNHEY and CDR2 SMNVEV come from the germline V gene (reference sequence). CDR3 sequence (DNA): TGTGCCAGCAGTTTATCCTACAATGAGCAGTTCTTC. This translates into CASSLSYNEQFF.

In this sample, this clone turned up a few times. The chain employs TRBV7-9 and TRBJ2-7; 10 bases are shared with TRBD1. The J segment lost 3 bases and the V segment lost 5 bases, leaving 7 bases of the junction unmatched. CDR1 SEHNR and CDR2 FQNEAQ come from the germline V gene (reference sequence). This CDR3 comprises 15 residues. Here the CDR3 reads CASSNRDRGYYEQYF. CDR3 DNA sequence: TGTGCCAGCAGCAACCGGGACAGGGGATACTACGAGCAGTACTTC.

J is TRBJ2-3 and V is TRBV28; TRBD1 matches at 8 bases. After removal of 5 bases from V and 0 bases from J, the junction contained 4 bases not matched to a gene. CDR1 is MDHEN, CDR2 SYDVKM, per germline. CDR3 size: 15 residues. CDR3: CASSQRQGSTDTQYF. The DNA of the CDR3 is TGTGCCAGCAGTCAAAGACAGGGGAGCACAGATACGCAGTATTTT.